This T cell receptor beta chain stems from a study of blood T cell repertoires in COVID-19. Study as a whole: Sample material is recorded as cDNA or gDNA derived from T cells, B-cell-depleted T cells, or PBMCs.

Authors' analysis steps: Nucleated cell number was recorded as an estimate derived from reference gene primer amplification. The data were produced by immunoSEQ multiplex PCR, yet TCRdb's version contains in-frame clones alone and is incomplete. The V and J calls and clone size are taken from that table; D and trimming were inferred from the DNA. The data show about 190,000 clones, nearly 90% seen once. The CDR3 has 15 residues. Germline V gives CDR1 SGHKS, CDR2 YYEKEE (reference sequence). J gave up 7 bases and V 4 bases, and 7 bases lay outside the gene matches. The sequenced material came from peripheral blood. J is TRBJ1-6 and V is TRBV5-5, with 8 bases fitting TRBD1. This receptor was taken from a man aged 45-65 years with acute or convalescent COVID-19. The CDR3 here is CASSSRTGWNSPLHF. Here the CDR3 DNA reads TGTGCCAGCAGCAGTAGGACAGGGTGGAATTCACCCCTCCACTTT.